This passage covers 18 T cell receptor beta chains from one sample sequenced in a study of shared clonotypes between healthy human individuals. Profiling relied on immunoSEQ multiplex PCR, and the TCRdb table lists in-frame clones only, not all of them. The repertoire consists of 2 million to 2.5 million clones, with nearly 97% occurring once and the leading ten covering over 0.1%. Source material: naive CD4+ T cells sorted from blood. Subset denoted: CD45RA+ positively selected. The receptors were sampled from a man between 18 and 35 years old in good health.

This chain links TRBV9 with TRBJ1-3, with unresolved D. CDR3 length equals 15 residues. V gave up 4 bases and J gave up 0 bases, with 11 bases separating them. Looked up from germline, CDR1 is SGDLS and CDR2 is YYNGEE. The CDR3 protein is CASSTRLGSGNTIYF. CDR3 DNA: TGTGCCAGCAGCACCCGACTCGGCTCTGGAAACACCATATATTTT.

V and J are TRBV2 and TRBJ2-5; D is unclear. Germline loops: CDR1 SNHLY, CDR2 FYNNEI. The CDR3 contains 12 residues. Trimming left V 3 bases short and J 5 bases short, with 7 bases between. CDR3 DNA sequence: TGTGCCAGCAGTGAGGTAACGGAGACCCAGTACTTC. Its translation is CASSEVTETQYF. Variable domain in full (rest from reference TRBV2 and TRBJ2-5): EPEVTQTPSHQVTQMGQEVILRCVPISNHLYFYWYRQILGQKVEFLVSFYNNEISEKSEIFDDQFSVERPDGSNFTLKIRSTKLEDSAMYFCASSEVTETQYFGPGTRLLVL.

The chain recombines TRBV11-3 with TRBJ2-2; 8 bases are a match to TRBD2. Germline loops: CDR1 SGHNT, CDR2 YENEEA. Losses at the gene ends were 5 bases for V and 0 bases for J; bases not matched to a gene: 5. The CDR3 has 16 residues. The CDR3 DNA reads as TGTGCCAGCAGCCCCGGGGGACTAGCGAACACCGGGGAGCTGTTTTTT. Encoded protein: CASSPGGLANTGELFF. Complete variable domain (other parts from reference TRBV11-3 and TRBJ2-2): EAGVVQSPRYKIIEKKQPVAFWCNPISGHNTLYWYLQNLGQGPELLIRYENEEAVDDSQLPKDRFSAERLKGVDSTLKIQPAELGDSAVYLCASSPGGLANTGELFFGEGSRLTVL.

This clone was recorded once. The chain uses TRBV6-1 and TRBJ2-2; D tentatively reads TRBD1 or TRBD2 (5 bases each). Germline V lookup: CDR1 MNHNS, CDR2 SASEGT. The CDR3 consists of 17 residues. V shed 3 bases and J shed 4 bases, with 18 bases lying between them. In DNA form, the CDR3 reads TGTGCCAGCAGTGAGAGGACCGGGACGTACCTCACCGGGGAGCTGTTTTTT. It encodes CASSERTGTYLTGELFF.

As to this clone: Other nucleotide sequences in the sample specify the same CDR3. J is TRBJ1-2 and V is TRBV19; 8 nucleotides match TRBD1. The V and J ends lost 6 bases and 3 bases, in that order; junction bases with no gene match: 3. The CDR3 is made up of 13 amino acids. The germline V gene has CDR1 LNHDA and CDR2 SQIVND (reference sequence). In DNA form, the CDR3 reads TGTGCCAGTAGAGAACAGGGGGACTATGGCTACACCTTC. As protein: CASREQGDYGYTF. Combining the CDR3 with reference TRBV19 and TRBJ1-2 gives the whole variable domain DGGITQSPKYLFRKEGQNVTLSCEQNLNHDAMYWYRQDPGQGLRLIYYSQIVNDFQKGDIAEGYSVSREKKESFPLTVTSAQKNPTAFYLCASREQGDYGYTFGSGTRLTVV.

The chain links TRBV2 to TRBJ1-4; 7 bases align to TRBD1. Trimming removed 6 bases from V and 0 bases from J; junction bases left unmatched: 4. From germline, CDR1 is SNHLY and CDR2 FYNNEI. This CDR3 is built from 15 residues. CDR3 DNA sequence: TGTGCCAGCAGAGTCCAGGGGGCAACTAATGAAAAACTGTTTTTT. Amino acid sequence: CASRVQGATNEKLFF.

This sequence joins TRBV7-2 and TRBJ1-5; the D is unclear. The germline V gene has CDR1 SGHTA and CDR2 FQGNSA. This CDR3 spans 14 amino acids. V dropped 8 bases and J dropped 2 bases, with 13 bases sitting between them. The DNA for the CDR3 is TGTGCCAGCGCCGTCGGGGTTGGCAATCAGCCCCAGCATTTT. This translates into CASAVGVGNQPQHF.

The chain joins TRBV4-3 to TRBJ2-1; D not certain. This CDR3 spans 16 amino acids. Deletions cut 0 bases from V and 4 bases from J, with 13 bases between. From germline, CDR1 is LGHNA and CDR2 YSLEER. DNA of the CDR3: TGCGCCAGCAGCCAAGAGGCCGGGCTCCTTTACAATGAGCAGTTCTTC. It is translated as CASSQEAGLLYNEQFF.

The V and J genes are TRBV14 and TRBJ1-4; D may be TRBD1 (6 bases). The germline gives CDR1 SGHDN, CDR2 FVKESK. The CDR3 is 14 amino acids. The ends were cut back, 3 bases at V and 5 bases at J, with 10 bases in the middle. The CDR3: CASSHRTVNEKLFF. CDR3 nucleotides: TGTGCCAGCAGCCACCGGACAGTAAATGAAAAACTGTTTTTT.

The chain recombines TRBV9 with TRBJ2-3, with a possible D match to TRBD1 (5 bases). CDR3 length: 16 residues. Germline V gives CDR1 SGDLS, CDR2 YYNGEE. With 4 bases removed from V and 1 base from J, the gap between germline ends came to 16 bases. The CDR3 spells CASSTRRESGTDTQYF. The CDR3 DNA reads as TGTGCCAGCAGCACTCGCAGGGAAAGTGGCACAGATACGCAGTATTTT.

On this clone: At the DNA level, this CDR3 is encoded by other sequences in the same sample as well. The chain links TRBV7-2 to TRBJ2-2; TRBD2 matches at 8 bases. The CDR3 is 16 amino acids. Trimming took 4 bases from V and 1 from J; bases not matched to a gene: 5. The germline CDR1 and CDR2 sequences are SGHTA and FQGNSA. CDR3 loop: CASSSGLAGNTGELFF. The CDR3 DNA sequence: TGTGCCAGCAGCTCCGGTCTAGCGGGGAACACCGGGGAGCTGTTTTTT. The whole variable domain, filled in from reference TRBV7-2 and TRBJ2-2, reads GAGVSQSPSNKVTEKGKDVELRCDPISGHTALYWYRQSLGQGLEFLIYFQGNSAPDKSGLPSDRFSAERTGGSVSTLTIQRTQQEDSAVYLCASSSGLAGNTGELFFGEGSRLTVL.

Note on this clone: A much larger clone lies a single base off, so this may be a read error. This CDR3 is also generated by other DNA sequences in the sample. The DNA of the CDR3 is TGTGCCAGCAGCTACCAAGAGACCCAGTACTTC. It translates to CASSYQETQYF. The genes are TRBV5-4 and TRBJ2-5; D unclear. CDR3 length: 11 amino acids. The germline gives CDR1 SGHNT, CDR2 YYREEE (reference sequence). The germline V and J ends were trimmed by 3 bases and 0 bases, with 0 bases remaining between them. The variable domain in full, completed from reference TRBV5-4 and TRBJ2-5, reads ETGVTQSPTHLIKTRGQQVTLRCSSQSGHNTVSWYQQALGQGPQFIFQYYREEENGRGNFPPRFSGLQFPNYSSELNVNALELDDSALYLCASSYQETQYFGPGTRLLVL.

The chain joins TRBV2 to TRBJ1-6, with 7 positions matching TRBD1. Germline V gene lookup returns CDR1 SNHLY and CDR2 FYNNEI. The length of the CDR3 is 15 residues. Trimming took 6 bases from V and 3 from J; bases not matched to a gene: 5. This chain's CDR3 is CASRSRDSYNSPLHF. DNA of the CDR3: TGTGCCAGCAGGTCCCGGGACAGCTATAATTCACCCCTCCACTTT.

This clone was seen only once. The identical CDR3 is also encoded by other nucleotide sequences in the sample. The V and J genes are TRBV10-1 and TRBJ2-1, with TRBD1 identical over 9 bases. The CDR3 length is 15 residues. The germline gives CDR1 WNHNN, CDR2 SYGVQD (reference sequence). After removal of 3 bases from V and 1 base from J, the junction contained 1 base not matched to a gene. The CDR3: CASSEGTGSYNEQFF. CDR3 DNA sequence: TGCGCCAGCAGTGAAGGGACAGGGTCCTACAATGAGCAGTTCTTC.

This chain connects TRBV18 to TRBJ1-5; the D gene is possibly TRBD1 (6 bases). Deletions cut 2 bases from V and 7 bases from J, with 15 bases between. Germline CDR1 is KGHSH and CDR2 is LQKENI. The CDR3 is made up of 15 amino acids. CDR3: CASSPTGPNQQPQHF. The DNA of the CDR3 is TGTGCCAGCTCACCAACAGGGCCCAACCAGCAGCCCCAGCATTTT.

As concerns this clone: Other DNA sequences from this sample encode an identical CDR3 as well. CDR3 DNA: TGTGCCAGCAGCGCGGGACAACTCTCTGGAAACACCATATATTTT. It translates to CASSAGQLSGNTIYF. The chain couples TRBV9 to TRBJ1-3; a weak D match, TRBD1 (6 bases). This CDR3 is built from 15 residues. The germline gives CDR1 SGDLS, CDR2 YYNGEE. V dropped 3 bases and J dropped 0 bases, with 10 bases sitting between them. The variable domain in full, completed from reference TRBV9 and TRBJ1-3, reads DSGVTQTPKHLITATGQRVTLRCSPRSGDLSVYWYQQSLDQGLQFLIQYYNGEERAKGNILERFSAQQFPDLHSELNLSSLELGDSALYFCASSAGQLSGNTIYFGEGSWLTVV.

The chain combines TRBV6-5 with TRBJ2-1; weak D call: TRBD2 (5 bases). V was trimmed by 4 bases and J by 7 bases, leaving 8 bases between them. The length of the CDR3 is 12 residues. Germline CDR1 MNHEY, CDR2 SVGAGI. CDR3 DNA sequence: TGTGCCAGCAGTTGGTTAGCGAATGAGCAGTTCTTC. Amino acid sequence: CASSWLANEQFF.

The rearrangement joins TRBV28 to TRBJ1-1; 9 bases agree with TRBD1. Per the germline V gene, CDR1 is MDHEN and CDR2 is SYDVKM. The CDR3 consists of 16 residues. The V and J ends lost 6 bases and 5 bases, in that order; junction bases with no gene match: 13. CDR3 bases: TGTGCCAGCAGCTCCCCCGGGACAGGGTGGGTTACTGAAGCTTTCTTT. It is translated as CASSSPGTGWVTEAFF.